This T cell receptor beta chain was sequenced during a study of T cell repertoires in cytomegalovirus infection (dated by TCRdb to the late 2010s). General notes on the study: The HLA type of each donor mattered for the analysis, because public TCR beta signatures pointed to carriage of CMV infection along with the matching HLA type.

This clonotype has only a few counts. Its antigen is not yet known. No clone much larger than this one lies a single base away; base qualities are absent. V loses 5 bases, J loses 3 bases, and the germline ends lie 17 bases apart. The CDR3 runs 15 residues from the cysteine to the phenylalanine. Of the read, only the CDR3 DNA is kept; its 45 bases are in frame from base 1. The sequencer was an Illumina HiSeq 1500. Using fastp trimming at Q25 and MiXCR clonotype assembly, TCRdb reanalyzed the public sequencing data and kept in-frame beta chains. A single entry per CDR3 protein holds the most common genes and DNA from its merged rows. For this sample the table gives approximately 260,000 distinct CDR3 sequences, of which about a sixth were detected only once. Around half of the sample is held by the ten biggest clonotypes. Broader findings and caveats from the paper: The ex vivo response was dominated by HLA-C-restricted CMV-specific TCR beta clonotypes, and the single most frequent clonotype in two of eight donors was supplied by these HLA-C-restricted clonotypes. In both this cohort and an independent roughly 350-donor cohort, the cumulative frequency of public TCR beta family members distinguished carriers of CMV infection plus the relevant HLA type.

The sequencing sample was made of CD8+ T cells from PBMCs. Here the chain combines TRBV12-3 or TRBV12-4 and TRBJ2-7; TRBD1 is a weak D gene call, 6 bases matching. The sequence derives from a human donor in good health (CMV status not recorded). Some clones in this sample may be carry-over from other donors' samples. The nucleotide sequence is given as TGTGCCAGCAGTCGTCAAAGGGGCAGGGGCTACGAGCAGTACTTC. Its translation reads: CASSRQRGRGYEQYF.